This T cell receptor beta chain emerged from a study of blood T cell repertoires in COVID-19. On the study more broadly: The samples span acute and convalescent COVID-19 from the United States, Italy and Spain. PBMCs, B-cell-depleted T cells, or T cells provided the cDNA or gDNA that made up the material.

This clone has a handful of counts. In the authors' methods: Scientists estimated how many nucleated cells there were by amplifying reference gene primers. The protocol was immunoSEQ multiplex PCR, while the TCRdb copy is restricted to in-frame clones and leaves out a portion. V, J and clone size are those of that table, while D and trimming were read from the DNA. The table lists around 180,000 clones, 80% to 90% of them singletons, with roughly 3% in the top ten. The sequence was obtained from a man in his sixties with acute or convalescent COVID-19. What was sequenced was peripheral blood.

CDR3 DNA sequence: TGCAGCGCCCCGGGACAGAGGTCCACTGAAGCTTTCTTT. Its protein product is CSAPGQRSTEAFF. The chain employs TRBV29-1 and TRBJ1-1; 7 bases are shared with TRBD1. CDR1 is SQVTM, CDR2 ANQGSEA, per germline. Trimming at V came to 7 bases and at J to 4 bases, leaving 9 bases not matched to a gene. This CDR3 spans 13 amino acids.